A selection of T cell receptor beta chains follows, all from one sample in a study of T-cell reconstitution after alpha-beta-depleted transplantation in children. TCRdb re-called the PCR reads with MiXCR, one entry per CDR3 protein. The sample includes about 540,000 distinct CDR3 sequences, 25% to 30% of them seen just once. This material consisted of PBMCs, taken before TCRalphabeta/CD19-depleted stem cell transplant. The receptors derive from a boy less than two years old with Wiskott-Aldrich syndrome, due to receive a stem cell transplant. CDR3s include the opening cysteine and the closing phenylalanine or tryptophan. D genes are given only for firm matches. Not all rows give a size; the values are once, few, many and, for expanded clones, a class.

D gene	clone size	V gene	J gene	CDR3 protein	CDR3 DNA
.	.	TRBV24-1	TRBJ2-5	CATSDSTGPQETQYF	TGTGCCACCAGTGATTCTACGGGTCCCCAAGAGACCCAGTACTTC
.	.	TRBV27	TRBJ2-7	CASSFGGAQVYEQYF	TGTGCCAGCAGTTTCGGAGGGGCGCAGGTCTACGAGCAGTACTTC
.	.	TRBV20-1	TRBJ1-5	CSASLLGAYSNQPQHF	TGCAGTGCTAGCCTTTTGGGAGCTTATAGCAATCAGCCCCAGCATTTT
TRBD2	.	TRBV5-1	TRBJ2-2	CASSLVRGRREGTGELFF	TGCGCCAGCAGCTTGGTCAGGGGACGACGGGAGGGCACCGGGGAGCTGTTTTTT
.	.	TRBV5-1	TRBJ2-2	CASSLAGLTPGELFF	TGCGCCAGCAGCTTGGCGGGGTTAACACCGGGGGAGCTGTTTTTT
TRBD2	.	TRBV20-1	TRBJ2-1	CSARDYPTSGSYNEQFF	TGCAGTGCTAGAGACTACCCCACTAGCGGGAGTTACAATGAGCAGTTCTTC
TRBD1	.	TRBV5-1	TRBJ1-5	CASSSDRGKPQHF	TGCGCCAGCAGCTCGGACAGGGGGAAGCCCCAGCATTTT
.	.	TRBV11-1	TRBJ2-2	CASSLSRLAGELFF	TGTGCCAGCAGCTTGTCAAGGTTGGCCGGGGAGCTGTTTTTT
.	few	TRBV5-1	TRBJ2-4	CASSPQTRKNIQYF	TGCGCCAGCAGCCCCCAGACTAGGAAAAACATTCAGTACTTC
TRBD1	few	TRBV7-9	TRBJ1-6	CASSLGDSNSPLHF	TGTGCCAGCAGCTTGGGGGACAGTAATTCACCCCTCCACTTT
TRBD2	.	TRBV29-1	TRBJ2-5	CSVVPRTSGSETQYF	TGCAGCGTTGTGCCCCGGACTAGCGGGAGTGAGACCCAGTACTTC
.	few	TRBV5-1	TRBJ2-1	CASSLMGSGSYNEQFF	TGCGCCAGCAGCTTAATGGGTAGCGGCTCCTACAATGAGCAGTTCTTC
.	.	TRBV5-1	TRBJ2-5	CASSLVSRTQETQYF	TGCGCCAGCAGCTTGGTTTCCAGGACTCAAGAGACCCAGTACTTC
TRBD2	few	TRBV12-3/TRBV12-4	TRBJ2-7	CASAQTSGPSYEQYF	TGTGCCAGCGCCCAGACTAGCGGCCCCTCCTACGAGCAGTACTTC
.	few	TRBV6-2/TRBV6-3	TRBJ1-5	CASSYSILFNQPQHF	TGTGCCAGCAGTTACAGTATACTTTTCAATCAGCCCCAGCATTTT
.	few	TRBV28	TRBJ1-5	CASSLFGQGNQPQHF	TGTGCCAGCAGTTTATTCGGCCAGGGTAATCAGCCCCAGCATTTT
.	.	TRBV12-3/TRBV12-4	TRBJ2-1	CASTELGEQFF	TGTGCCAGCACCGAGTTAGGCGAGCAGTTCTTC
TRBD1	.	TRBV5-1	TRBJ2-1	CASSRWTGTYNEQFF	TGCGCCAGCAGCCGTTGGACAGGAACCTACAATGAGCAGTTCTTC
TRBD1	.	TRBV20-1	TRBJ1-2	CRVMTGGGYGYTF	TGCAGAGTAATGACAGGGGGCGGCTATGGCTACACCTTC
.	.	TRBV19	TRBJ2-5	CASSPAAGQETQYF	TGTGCCAGTAGTCCCGCCGCTGGCCAAGAGACCCAGTACTTC
.	once	TRBV6-1	TRBJ1-2	CASSERRRVYGYTF	TGTGCCAGCAGTGAACGCAGGAGGGTTTATGGCTACACCTTC
TRBD2	.	TRBV30	TRBJ2-1	CAWRGTSGRTANEQFF	TGTGCCTGGAGGGGGACTAGCGGGAGAACGGCCAATGAGCAGTTCTTC
.	once	TRBV12-3/TRBV12-4	TRBJ2-7	CASSFRPPYEQYF	TGTGCCAGCAGTTTCCGTCCCCCCTACGAGCAGTACTTC
.	.	TRBV12-3/TRBV12-4	TRBJ1-5	CASSLSSPDQPQHF	TGTGCCAGCAGCCTTAGTAGCCCGGATCAGCCCCAGCATTTT
TRBD2	few	TRBV4-1	TRBJ2-7	CASSLQLAQSSYEQYF	TGCGCCAGCAGCTTACAACTAGCGCAGAGCTCCTACGAGCAGTACTTC
.	.	TRBV3-1	TRBJ2-1	CASSQDRAIKYNEQFF	TGTGCCAGCAGCCAAGATAGGGCCATCAAATACAATGAGCAGTTCTTC
.	few	TRBV20-1	TRBJ2-5	CSARDWDFQETQYF	TGCAGTGCTAGAGATTGGGACTTCCAAGAGACCCAGTACTTC
TRBD2	.	TRBV20-1	TRBJ2-2	CSARASLAGNTGELFF	TGCAGTGCTAGAGCGAGTCTAGCGGGAAACACCGGGGAGCTGTTTTTT
.	once	TRBV13	TRBJ2-5	CASSLSRRLETQYF	TGTGCCAGCAGCTTGTCCAGGAGGCTGGAGACCCAGTACTTC